This TCR beta chain stems from a study of control samples from healthy donors and cancer patients. Sequencing used immunoSEQ multiplex PCR; TCRdb keeps in-frame clones, though not all of them. The sample includes roughly 130,000 clones, about 88% seen only once; the top ten take about 3.4%. Sequencing input: blood. The source of this sequence is a man between 50 and 59 years old in good health.

The CDR3, as DNA: TGTGCCAGCAGCCCCCAAGGAGGTAAAGAGACCCAGTACTTC. Protein sequence: CASSPQGGKETQYF. The rearrangement uses TRBV7-9 and TRBJ2-5; D possibly corresponds to TRBD2 (5 bases). Trimming stripped 5 bases from V and 3 bases from J, with 13 bases between. Per germline, CDR1 SEHNR and CDR2 FQNEAQ (reference sequence). The CDR3 has 14 amino acids.